These T cell receptor beta chains were read from a single sample in a study of PD-1 blockade in mismatch repair-deficient tumors. Generated by immunoSEQ multiplex PCR, the TCRdb table keeps only in-frame clones and is missing some. The repertoire consists of around 13,000 clones, with 86% occurring once and the leading ten covering 9.5% to 12%. Antigen specificity for these receptors is unknown. Sample: cells cultured in vitro, taken from a patient treated with pembrolizumab. The receptors were sampled from an adult with mismatch repair-deficient cancer. Both conserved end residues are part of each CDR3. The D gene is left open where the match is weak. Some rows mark clone size as missing; the rest say once, few, many or name a class of expanded clone.

v_gene,abundance,j_gene,d_gene,CDR3nt,CDR3aa
TRBV27,once,TRBJ1-5,TRBD1,TGTGCCAGCAGTTCGGGACAGGGTGGTCAGCCCCAGCATTTT,CASSSGQGGQPQHF
TRBV27,NA,TRBJ1-1,NA,TGTGCCAGCAGTTTAGGGGGGGGAAGGACTGAAGCTTTCTTT,CASSLGGGRTEAFF
TRBV5-4,NA,TRBJ2-1,NA,TGTGCCAGCAGCCTGGACGGAAACAATGAGCAGTTCTTC,CASSLDGNNEQFF
TRBV12-2,NA,TRBJ1-5,NA,TGTGTAAGTCGCTTAGCCTCCGCTATAGCCATCAATCAGCCCCAGCATTTT,CVSRLASAIAINQPQHF
TRBV2,NA,TRBJ1-2,NA,TGTGCCAGCAGTGAAGTGGCCCTCGTTAACTATGGCTACACCTTC,CASSEVALVNYGYTF
TRBV27,NA,TRBJ2-7,NA,TGTGCCAGCTCAACCCTAAACGAGCAGTACTTC,CASSTLNEQYF
TRBV28,NA,TRBJ1-5,NA,TGTGCCAGCACCTTAATCGGTTCGAATCAGCCCCAGCATTTT,CASTLIGSNQPQHF
TRBV5-1,NA,TRBJ1-2,NA,TGCGCCAGCAGCTTGGATGCAGGTGGCCCCCAGTTCTATGGCTACACCTTC,CASSLDAGGPQFYGYTF
TRBV7-6,NA,TRBJ2-1,TRBD2,TGTGCCAGCAGCTTAGATGGCGGGAGCGCCTACAATGAGCAGTTCTTC,CASSLDGGSAYNEQFF
TRBV18,NA,TRBJ2-7,NA,TGTGCCAGCTCACCACCGGCAGGCCCCTACGAGCAGTACTTC,CASSPPAGPYEQYF
TRBV18,NA,TRBJ1-2,TRBD1,TGTGCCAGCCAAAGCGGACAGGGCTACGACTATGGCTACACCTTC,CASQSGQGYDYGYTF
TRBV18,NA,TRBJ1-5,TRBD1,TGTGCCAGCTCACCAACAGGGGGCGGGCAGCCCCAGCATTTT,CASSPTGGGQPQHF
TRBV6-5,NA,TRBJ1-3,TRBD1,TGTGCCAGCAGTCAACAGGGGATCTCTGGAAACACCATATATTTT,CASSQQGISGNTIYF
TRBV4-1,medium-sized,TRBJ2-2,NA,TGCGCCAGCAGCCAAGAGCGCGGAGCTTTAGTCCGGGAGCTGTTTTTT,CASSQERGALVRELFF
TRBV7-9,NA,TRBJ2-5,TRBD2,TGTGCCAGCAGCTTAGCGCTCCAGCGGGAGGTCATAGAGACCCAGTACTTC,CASSLALQREVIETQYF
TRBV5-4,NA,TRBJ2-1,TRBD2,TGTGCCAGCAGCTCCCTAGCGGAGAATTACAATGAGCAGTTCTTC,CASSSLAENYNEQFF
TRBV19,NA,TRBJ1-6,TRBD1,TGTGCCAGTAGTACCGGACAGGGCTATAATTCACCCCTCCACTTT,CASSTGQGYNSPLHF
TRBV28,NA,TRBJ1-2,NA,TGTGCCAGCAGTCTTGTCGGTGGAGGAATCTATGGCTACACCTTC,CASSLVGGGIYGYTF
TRBV29-1,NA,TRBJ2-1,NA,TGCAGCGTCCGAGGTTGGGGGGCTTACAATGAGCAGTTCTTC,CSVRGWGAYNEQFF
TRBV10-3,NA,TRBJ2-1,TRBD1,TGTGCCATCAGTGAGTCGACAGGGGTGATTTACAATGAGCAGTTCTTC,CAISESTGVIYNEQFF
TRBV10-1,few,TRBJ2-5,TRBD1,TGCGCCAGCAGTGAGGACGACAGGGGTGGTGAGACCCAGTACTTC,CASSEDDRGGETQYF
TRBV14,NA,TRBJ1-5,NA,TGTGCCAGCAGCTCGGGAGGCAATCAGCCCCAGCATTTT,CASSSGGNQPQHF
TRBV5-4,NA,TRBJ1-1,NA,TGTGCCAGCAGCTTGGCCAGCAAGAACACTGAAGCTTTCTTT,CASSLASKNTEAFF
TRBV27,NA,TRBJ2-7,NA,TGTGCCAGCAGTTTTGGAGGGGCTAGGTGGTTC,CASSFGGARWF
TRBV28,NA,TRBJ2-3,TRBD1,TGTGCCAGCAGTCTGACAGGGTACACAGATACGCAGTATTTT,CASSLTGYTDTQYF
TRBV2,NA,TRBJ1-2,NA,TGTGCCACCTTTACCTGGGGGAATGGCTACACCTTC,CATFTWGNGYTF
TRBV7-1,NA,TRBJ1-4,NA,TGTGCCAGCAGCTCGCAGGGGATTAATGAAAAACTGTTTTTT,CASSSQGINEKLFF
TRBV25-1,NA,TRBJ2-7,NA,TGTGCCAGCAGTGAATCCGGCAGAATCTACGAGCAGTACTTC,CASSESGRIYEQYF
TRBV5-6,NA,TRBJ1-5,NA,TGTGCCAGCAGCTCAGGACTCGATCAGCCCCAGCATTTT,CASSSGLDQPQHF
TRBV5-1,NA,TRBJ2-3,NA,TGCGCCAGCAGGATAGACAGTCTTACAGATACGCAGTATTTT,CASRIDSLTDTQYF
TRBV6-6,NA,TRBJ1-5,NA,TGTGCCAGCAGAAGGGACTCATCGTTTCATCAGCCCCAGCATTTT,CASRRDSSFHQPQHF
TRBV19,few,TRBJ1-5,NA,TGTGCCAGTAGTATAGTTCCAGGGGGCAATCAGCCCCAGCATTTT,CASSIVPGGNQPQHF
TRBV5-4,NA,TRBJ1-2,NA,TGTGCCAGCAGCCGCGTACCGGGACAAGTCATCTATGGCTACACCTTC,CASSRVPGQVIYGYTF
TRBV2,few,TRBJ2-5,NA,TGTGCCAGCAGTGAAGGCAGGATGGTGATTGAGACCCAGTACTTC,CASSEGRMVIETQYF
TRBV11-3,NA,TRBJ2-2,NA,TGTGCCAGCAGCTTACCAGTTGCAGCCGCCGGGGAGCTGTTTTTT,CASSLPVAAAGELFF
TRBV5-4,NA,TRBJ2-7,TRBD2,TGTGCCAGCAGTTTGACTAGCGGGACGTCCTACGAGCAGTACTTC,CASSLTSGTSYEQYF
TRBV14,once,TRBJ2-1,TRBD2,TGTGCCAGCAGCCCCTGGGGACTAGCGGAAGGGGAGCAGTTCTTC,CASSPWGLAEGEQFF
TRBV7-8,NA,TRBJ2-2,TRBD2,TGTGCCAGCAGCTTAGCGGGAGGGACCGGGGAGCTGTTTTTT,CASSLAGGTGELFF
TRBV6-5,NA,TRBJ2-7,NA,TGTGCCAGCAGTTACGTCCCGGGGTACGAGCAGTACTTC,CASSYVPGYEQYF